A selection of T cell receptor beta chains follows, all from one sample in a study of cytomegalovirus exposure and HLA in healthy donors. The repertoire was sequenced with immunoSEQ multiplex PCR; TCRdb's copy has only in-frame clones and lacks some. This table has over 55,000 clones, 95% to 96% appearing once. Sequencing input: PBMCs. These receptors originate from a young man in good health and CMV-seronegative. Each CDR3 is given without its conserved first and last residue. The order of the fields is V gene, J gene, CDR3 protein.

V: TRBV5-4; J: TRBJ2-7; CDR3: ASSSRDRGRGGSYEQY
V: TRBV10-1; J: TRBJ2-3; CDR3: ASSGSVLAGGPTDTQY
V: TRBV27; J: .; CDR3: ASLVGAGVGEQY
V: TRBV10-2; J: TRBJ1-2; CDR3: ASSESWGRSFGYT
V: TRBV28; J: TRBJ2-7; CDR3: AIKAAGARDEQY
V: TRBV6-4; J: TRBJ2-2; CDR3: ASSETSGSTGELF
V: TRBV28; J: TRBJ2-7; CDR3: ASRPAGLAYEQY
V: TRBV2; J: TRBJ2-1; CDR3: ASGLLGNYNEQF
V: TRBV4-3; J: TRBJ1-1; CDR3: ASSQGRAENTEAF
V: TRBV10-2; J: TRBJ1-5; CDR3: ASSELGQRNQPQH